Listed here are 17 T cell receptor beta chains from one sample, sequenced in a study of OX40 agonist ivuxolimab in advanced cancers. Sequencing was performed with immunoSEQ multiplex PCR; in TCRdb, only in-frame clones are kept and a portion is missing. The data show some 83,000 clones, with about nine tenths seen just once and under 0.85% held by the top ten. This material consisted of CD4+ or CD8+ T cells sorted from blood, taken in a trial of the OX40 agonist ivuxolimab. The receptors stem from an adult with an advanced solid tumor such as melanoma, head and neck, liver or kidney cancer.

V usage is TRBV5-4 and J usage is TRBJ2-2, with 9 positions matching TRBD2. CDR1 is SGHNT, CDR2 YYREEE, per germline (reference sequence). The CDR3 sequence is 15 residues long. After removal of 1 base from V and 7 bases from J, the junction contained 5 bases not matched to a gene. The CDR3 region has the DNA TGTGCCAGCAGCTTGCAAGCGGGAGGCCACGGGGAGCTGTTTTTT. Translation: CASSLQAGGHGELFF.

This chain links TRBV28 with TRBJ1-6; 8 bases align to TRBD1. The V gene's germline CDR1 is MDHEN and CDR2 SYDVKM. V shed 8 bases and J 6 bases; nucleotides not matched to a gene: 3. CDR3 size: 13 residues. The DNA for the CDR3 is TGTGCCAGCGCAGGGGGCTTTAATTCACCCCTCCACTTT. Protein product: CASAGGFNSPLHF.

This chain uses TRBV18 with TRBJ2-7, with TRBD2 identical over 10 bases. V shed 0 bases and J 3 bases; nucleotides not matched to a gene: 2. Germline V CDR1 and CDR2: KGHSH, LQKENI. The CDR3 runs 15 residues. For the CDR3, the DNA is TGTGCCAGCTCACCACCAGCTAGCGGGAGCTACGAGCAGTACTTC. It translates to CASSPPASGSYEQYF.

This clone was detected once. This chain joins TRBV5-4 and TRBJ2-3; D ambiguous. There are 13 residues in the CDR3. CDR1 is SGHNT and CDR2 is YYREEE in the germline V gene (reference sequence). V lost 4 bases to trimming and J lost 3 bases, with 9 bases between them. CDR3 amino acids: CASSRSGTDTQYF. CDR3 sequence (DNA): TGTGCCAGCAGCCGTAGTGGAACAGATACGCAGTATTTT.

The chain carries TRBV30 and TRBJ1-1; D is uncertain. The CDR3 consists of 15 residues. From germline, CDR1 is GTSNPN and CDR2 SVGIG (reference sequence). Deletions cut 5 bases from V and 1 base from J, with 17 bases between. This CDR3 reads CAWSPVGLTNTEAFF. CDR3 coding DNA: TGTGCCTGGTCCCCCGTAGGACTCACGAACACTGAAGCTTTCTTT.

The rearrangement links TRBV18 to TRBJ1-2; TRBD1 matches at 8 bases. The CDR3 length is 15 residues. Looked up from germline, CDR1 is KGHSH and CDR2 is LQKENI. With 2 bases clipped from V and 4 bases from J, the junction kept 6 bases outside the gene matches. As DNA, the CDR3 is TGTGCCAGCTCACCAACGGGACAGGAGTTCTATGGCTACACCTTC. Its translation: CASSPTGQEFYGYTF.

The rearrangement joins TRBV18 to TRBJ1-5, with D possibly TRBD1 on 5 matching bases. Germline CDR1 is KGHSH and CDR2 is LQKENI. The CDR3 extends over 14 amino acids. With 8 bases removed from V and 2 bases from J, the gap between germline ends came to 13 bases. CDR3 DNA: TGTGCCAGCACAGGAGAGGGAGGCAATCAGCCCCAGCATTTT. Amino acid sequence: CASTGEGGNQPQHF.

Note on this clone: Within the sample, other DNA sequences also encode this same CDR3. The chain uses TRBV14 and TRBJ2-5; the D is unclear. The V and J ends lost 4 bases and 4 bases respectively, with 4 bases between them. Germline lookup yields CDR1 SGHDN and CDR2 FVKESK. This CDR3 is built from 11 residues. The CDR3 protein is CASSLGETQYF. CDR3 DNA sequence: TGTGCCAGCAGCCTCGGAGAGACCCAGTACTTC.

CDR3 loop: CASSPIFDTGELFF. The CDR3 bases are TGTGCCAGCAGCCCTATTTTTGATACCGGGGAGCTGTTTTTT. This rearrangement joins TRBV7-2 to TRBJ2-2; no firm D call. From germline, CDR1 is SGHTA and CDR2 FQGNSA. Trimming left V 5 bases short and J 5 bases short, with 12 bases between. CDR3 length equals 14 residues.

The rearrangement joins TRBV7-8 to TRBJ2-7, with 7 positions matching TRBD1. The CDR3 has 14 residues. The germline V gene has CDR1 SGHVS and CDR2 FQNEAQ. With V trimmed by 6 bases and J by 2 bases, 7 bases remained unmatched. The CDR3 sequence: CASRSRQGTYEQYF. CDR3 in DNA: TGTGCCAGCAGATCCCGACAGGGTACCTACGAGCAGTACTTC.

This chain joins TRBV5-1 and TRBJ2-5, with D perhaps assigned TRBD1 or TRBD2 (6 bases each). Trimming shortened V by 4 bases and J by 1 base, and 11 bases separated the two germline ends. This CDR3 contains 14 residues. Germline assignment: CDR1 SGHRS and CDR2 YFSETQ. The CDR3: CASSRRGPQETQYF. The CDR3 DNA is TGCGCCAGCAGCAGACGGGGGCCCCAAGAGACCCAGTACTTC.

The chain links TRBV18 to TRBJ1-2, with 10 bases aligning to TRBD1. Germline CDR1 reads KGHSH; CDR2 reads LQKENI. V lost 6 bases, J lost 1 base, and 11 bases stayed unmatched. The CDR3 is 17 amino acids. The CDR3 is CASSQWDRGQNNYGYTF. CDR3 sequence (DNA): TGTGCCAGCTCGCAGTGGGACAGGGGACAAAATAACTATGGCTACACCTTC.

This clone was detected only a few times. The genes are TRBV5-1 and TRBJ1-3; the match to TRBD1 covers 8 bases. Germline V gene data show CDR1 as SGHRS and CDR2 as YFSETQ. The V gene end was trimmed by 2 bases and the J gene end by 3 bases; junction bases not matched to a gene: 1. This CDR3 is built from 14 residues. Here the CDR3 DNA reads TGCGCCAGCAGCTTTGGACAGGGTGGAAACACCATATATTTT. This sequence encodes CASSFGQGGNTIYF.

The V gene is TRBV11-2, the J gene TRBJ1-1; TRBD1 matches 11 bases. V lost 4 bases to trimming and J lost 5 bases; unmatched junction nucleotides: 6. The CDR3 has 15 amino acids. CDR1 SGHAT and CDR2 FQNNGV come from the germline V gene. CDR3 sequence (DNA): TGTGCCAGCAGCTCTAGGACAGGGGGCGAGACTGAAGCTTTCTTT. Its protein is CASSSRTGGETEAFF.

The rearrangement joins TRBV19 to TRBJ2-7; TRBD1 matches 8 bases. With 11 bases clipped from V and 1 base from J, the junction kept 7 bases outside the gene matches. This CDR3 region has 13 residues. The germline CDR1 and CDR2 sequences are LNHDA and SQIVND (reference sequence). CDR3 DNA sequence: TGTGCCGGAAGACAGGGGATTTCCTACGAGCAGTACTTC. Translation gives CAGRQGISYEQYF.

The V and J genes are TRBV19 and TRBJ1-2; TRBD1 aligns across 9 bases. The trim removed 2 bases at V and 4 bases at J, leaving 11 bases unmatched. CDR3 length equals 17 residues. Per the germline V gene, CDR1 is LNHDA and CDR2 is SQIVND (reference sequence). The CDR3 coding sequence is TGTGCCAGTAGTATATGGGGCCCGGGACAGGGAAGCTATGGCTACACCTTC. Translating gives CASSIWGPGQGSYGYTF. Together with reference TRBV19 and TRBJ1-2, the CDR3 gives the full variable domain: DGGITQSPKYLFRKEGQNVTLSCEQNLNHDAMYWYRQDPGQGLRLIYYSQIVNDFQKGDIAEGYSVSREKKESFPLTVTSAQKNPTAFYLCASSIWGPGQGSYGYTFGSGTRLTVV.

This chain joins TRBV5-1 and TRBJ2-1, with 7 bases aligning to TRBD2. V lost 4 bases to trimming and J lost 7 bases; unmatched junction nucleotides: 8. The CDR3 runs 14 residues. Germline V gene lookup returns CDR1 SGHRS and CDR2 YFSETQ. The CDR3 spells CASSPVSGINEQFF. For the CDR3, the DNA is TGCGCCAGCAGCCCGGTAAGCGGGATTAATGAGCAGTTCTTC.